This record concerns one T cell receptor beta chain sequence. Its antigen is currently unknown. Here immunoSEQ multiplex PCR was the method, and the copy in TCRdb shows in-frame clones only, minus some. The sample has around 74,000 clones, 98% seen once. This record comes from a study of Tregs in tolerant kidney transplant recipients. Study outcomes and limitations: Tregs expanded with activated donor B cells seemed most donor-specific.

This receptor was taken from a human donor who received a combined kidney and bone marrow transplant. Sequences were derived from CD4+ T cells from blood, sampled before the transplant.

The CDR3 region has the DNA TGTGCCAGCAGTCACCGGGACAGGGGGATGTTGGAGACCCAGTACTTC. Protein product: CASSHRDRGMLETQYF. V gene TRBV28 combines with J gene TRBJ2-5, with TRBD1 matching 11 bases. V lost 5 bases, J lost 5 bases, and 10 bases stayed unmatched. Germline assignment: CDR1 MDHEN and CDR2 SYDVKM. The CDR3 totals 16 residues.